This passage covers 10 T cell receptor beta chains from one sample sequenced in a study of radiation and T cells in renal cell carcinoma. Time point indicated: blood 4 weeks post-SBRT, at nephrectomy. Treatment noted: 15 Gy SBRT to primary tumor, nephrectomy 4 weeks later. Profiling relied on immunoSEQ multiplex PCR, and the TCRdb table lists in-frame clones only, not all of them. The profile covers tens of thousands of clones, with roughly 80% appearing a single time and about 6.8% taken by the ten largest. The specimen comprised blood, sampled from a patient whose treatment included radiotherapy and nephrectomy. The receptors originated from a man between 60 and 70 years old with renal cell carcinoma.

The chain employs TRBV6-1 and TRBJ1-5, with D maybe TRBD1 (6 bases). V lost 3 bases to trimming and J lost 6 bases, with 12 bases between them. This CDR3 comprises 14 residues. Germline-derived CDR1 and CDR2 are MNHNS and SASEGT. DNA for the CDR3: TGTGCCAGCAGTGATGTGCAGGGGCCTCAGCCCCAGCATTTT. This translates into CASSDVQGPQPQHF.

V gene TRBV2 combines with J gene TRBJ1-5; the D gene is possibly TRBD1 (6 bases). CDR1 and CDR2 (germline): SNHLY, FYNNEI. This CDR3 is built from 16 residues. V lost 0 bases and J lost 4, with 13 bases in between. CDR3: CASSEAGGARNQPQHF. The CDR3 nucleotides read TGTGCCAGCAGTGAAGCGGGGGGGGCGAGAAATCAGCCCCAGCATTTT.

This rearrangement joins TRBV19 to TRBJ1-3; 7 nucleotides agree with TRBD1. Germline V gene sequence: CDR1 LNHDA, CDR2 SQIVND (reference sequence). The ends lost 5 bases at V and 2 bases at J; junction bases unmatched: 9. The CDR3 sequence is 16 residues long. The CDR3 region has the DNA TGTGCCAGTAGTCGAAGATTGACAGGGCCTGGAAACACCATATATTTT. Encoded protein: CASSRRLTGPGNTIYF.

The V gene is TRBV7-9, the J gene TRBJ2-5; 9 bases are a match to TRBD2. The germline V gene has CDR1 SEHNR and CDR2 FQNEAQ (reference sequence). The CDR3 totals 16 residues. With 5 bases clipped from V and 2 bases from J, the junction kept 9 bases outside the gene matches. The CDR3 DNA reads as TGTGCCAGCAGCCCCCTCGGGGCGGGGGGGCAAGAGACCCAGTACTTC. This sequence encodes CASSPLGAGGQETQYF.

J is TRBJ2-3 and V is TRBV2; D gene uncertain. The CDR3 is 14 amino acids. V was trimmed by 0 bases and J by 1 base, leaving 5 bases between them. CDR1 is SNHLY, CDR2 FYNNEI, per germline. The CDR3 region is CASSEARGTDTQYF. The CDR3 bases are TGTGCCAGCAGTGAAGCCAGAGGCACAGATACGCAGTATTTT.

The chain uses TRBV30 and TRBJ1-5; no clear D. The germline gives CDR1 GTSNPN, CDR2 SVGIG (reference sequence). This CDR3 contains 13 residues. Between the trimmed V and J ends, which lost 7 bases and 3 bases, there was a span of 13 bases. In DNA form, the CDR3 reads TGTGCCTCAGCGGGTGAATACAATCAGCCCCAGCATTTT. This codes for CASAGEYNQPQHF.

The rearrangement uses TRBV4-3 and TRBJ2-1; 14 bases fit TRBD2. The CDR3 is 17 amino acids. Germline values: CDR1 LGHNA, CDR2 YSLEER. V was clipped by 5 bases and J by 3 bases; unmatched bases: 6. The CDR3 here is CASSSPGLAGVYNEQFF. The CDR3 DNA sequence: TGCGCCAGCAGCTCCCCGGGACTAGCGGGGGTCTACAATGAGCAGTTCTTC.

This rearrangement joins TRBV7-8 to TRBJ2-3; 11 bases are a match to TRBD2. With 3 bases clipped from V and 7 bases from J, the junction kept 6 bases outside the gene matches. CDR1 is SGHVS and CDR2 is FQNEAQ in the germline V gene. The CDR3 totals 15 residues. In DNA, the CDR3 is TGTGCCAGCAGCTTTTCTAGCGGGGGGAGCAATACGCAGTATTTT. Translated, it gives CASSFSSGGSNTQYF. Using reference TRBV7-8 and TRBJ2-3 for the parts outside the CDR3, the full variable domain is GAGVSQSPRYKVAKRGQDVALRCDPISGHVSLFWYQQALGQGPEFLTYFQNEAQLDKSGLPSDRFFAERPEGSVSTLKIQRTQQEDSAVYLCASSFSSGGSNTQYFGPGTRLTVL.

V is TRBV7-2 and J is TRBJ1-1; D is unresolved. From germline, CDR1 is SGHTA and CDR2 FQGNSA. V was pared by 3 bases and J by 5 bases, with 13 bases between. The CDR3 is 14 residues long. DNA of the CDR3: TGTGCCAGCAGCTTTAGCATGGGGTATACTGAAGCTTTCTTT. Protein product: CASSFSMGYTEAFF. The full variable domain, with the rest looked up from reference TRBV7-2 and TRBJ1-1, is GAGVSQSPSNKVTEKGKDVELRCDPISGHTALYWYRQSLGQGLEFLIYFQGNSAPDKSGLPSDRFSAERTGGSVSTLTIQRTQQEDSAVYLCASSFSMGYTEAFFGQGTRLTVV.

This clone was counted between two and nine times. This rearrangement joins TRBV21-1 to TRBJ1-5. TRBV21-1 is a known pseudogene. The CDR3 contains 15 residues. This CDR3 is CASSERRDLNQPQHF. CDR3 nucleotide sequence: TGTGCCAGCAGCGAGAGGCGGGATCTCAATCAGCCCCAGCATTTT.